This entry lists 17 T cell receptor beta chains sequenced from one sample in a study of blood T cell repertoires in COVID-19. TCRdb's table, derived via immunoSEQ multiplex PCR, lists solely in-frame clones and lacks some. The sample includes 100,000 or so clones, approximately 92% of them seen just once. The sample was peripheral blood. The receptors originated from a man in his sixties or seventies with acute or convalescent COVID-19.

CDR3 DNA: TGTGCCAGTAACACCGGGACAGGGAGAGCAACTAATGAAAAACTGTTTTTT. Its translation is CASNTGTGRATNEKLFF. The chain is built from TRBV2 and TRBJ1-4; 9 bases are shared with TRBD1. In germline, CDR1 is SNHLY, CDR2 FYNNEI. The CDR3 covers 17 residues. Losses at the gene ends were 9 bases for V and 0 bases for J; bases not matched to a gene: 11.

V gene TRBV27 combines with J gene TRBJ2-1, with 15 bases lining up with TRBD2. The CDR3 is made up of 18 amino acids. Looked up from germline, CDR1 is MNHEY and CDR2 is SMNVEV (reference sequence). J was trimmed by 4 bases and V by 5 bases; bases with no gene match: 9. The CDR3 loop is CASSPRTSGGGAYNEQFF. CDR3 sequence (DNA): TGTGCCAGCAGTCCAAGGACTAGCGGGGGGGGTGCGTACAATGAGCAGTTCTTC.

The rearrangement links TRBV18 to TRBJ1-1; a possible D gene is TRBD1 (5 bases). The CDR3 is 13 residues long. Germline V lookup: CDR1 KGHSH, CDR2 LQKENI. V lost 5 bases and J lost 5, with 12 bases in between. The DNA for the CDR3 is TGTGCCAGCTCAAGCAGGGCTGGGACTGAAGCTTTCTTT. It is translated as CASSSRAGTEAFF.

The V call is TRBV5-1, the J call TRBJ2-3, with 8 positions matching TRBD2. The germline gives CDR1 SGHRS, CDR2 YFSETQ. The length of the CDR3 is 16 residues. Losses at the gene ends were 4 bases for V and 1 base for J; bases not matched to a gene: 8. This CDR3 is CASSPLGGARTDTQYF. The CDR3 bases are TGCGCCAGCAGCCCCCTCGGGGGGGCCCGCACAGATACGCAGTATTTT.

This clone was seen a few times. The chain couples TRBV5-5 to TRBJ1-5, with 7 positions matching TRBD1. V shed 4 bases and J 8 bases; nucleotides not matched to a gene: 6. Germline V gene lookup returns CDR1 SGHKS and CDR2 YYEKEE (reference sequence). The CDR3 length is 13 residues. This CDR3 reads CASSDTGAKPQHF. The DNA for the CDR3 is TGTGCCAGCAGCGATACAGGGGCGAAGCCCCAGCATTTT.

The CDR3 is CASSINPRDRSNQPQHF. Written as DNA, the CDR3 is TGCGCCAGCAGCATAAACCCCCGGGACAGGAGTAATCAGCCCCAGCATTTT. The chain recombines TRBV5-1 with TRBJ1-5; 8 bases match TRBD1. This CDR3 region has 17 residues. J lost 4 bases, V lost 4 bases, and 13 bases had no gene match. Germline V gives CDR1 SGHRS, CDR2 YFSETQ.

The rearrangement uses TRBV7-8 and TRBJ1-1, with D maybe TRBD1 (5 bases). Germline V lookup: CDR1 SGHVS, CDR2 FQNEAQ. V gave up 0 bases and J gave up 0 bases, with 14 bases separating them. This CDR3 comprises 17 residues. CDR3 in amino acids: CASSLARTPPMNTEAFF. CDR3 in DNA: TGTGCCAGCAGCTTAGCGCGGACACCCCCCATGAACACTGAAGCTTTCTTT.

The gene calls are TRBV5-5 and TRBJ1-5; D gene unclear. Germline lookup yields CDR1 SGHKS and CDR2 YYEKEE (reference sequence). V lost 0 bases and J lost 4, with 8 bases in between. The CDR3 runs 14 residues. CDR3 nucleotide sequence: TGTGCCAGCAGCTTGGGGCATACAAATCAGCCCCAGCATTTT. Translation: CASSLGHTNQPQHF.

Only one count was recorded for this clone. This specimen includes other DNA sequences encoding the same CDR3. The chain is built from TRBV6-5 and TRBJ1-1; D not resolved. CDR3 length: 13 amino acids. V was clipped by 2 bases and J by 2 bases, with 6 bases between them. Germline loops: CDR1 MNHEY, CDR2 SVGAGI. CDR3 loop: CASSYEGNTEAFF. The CDR3 nucleotides are TGTGCCAGCAGTTACGAGGGCAACACTGAAGCTTTCTTT.

This chain links TRBV6-4 with TRBJ2-7; D may be TRBD1 (6 bases). Trimming took off 7 bases at V and 3 bases at J, with 13 bases between the two ends. Germline lookup yields CDR1 MRHNA and CDR2 SNTAGT. This CDR3 is built from 13 residues. The CDR3, as DNA: TGTGCCAGCACCCCAGACAGGCTCTACGAGCAGTACTTC. This encodes CASTPDRLYEQYF.

The chain employs TRBV15 and TRBJ1-4; D remains unclear. The CDR3 contains 17 residues. Germline-derived CDR1 and CDR2 are LNHNV and YYDKDF (reference sequence). V was clipped by 1 base and J by 8 bases, with 20 bases between them. Written as DNA, the CDR3 is TGTGCCACCAGCAGAGCGCCTCGTCGGGTCTTAGGAGAAAAACTGTTTTTT. This codes for CATSRAPRRVLGEKLFF.

This clone turned up a few times. The rearrangement uses TRBV30 and TRBJ1-1; 9 bases are a match to TRBD1. This CDR3 spans 13 amino acids. Per germline, CDR1 GTSNPN and CDR2 SVGIG (reference sequence). The J segment lost 1 base and the V segment lost 5 bases, leaving 2 bases of the junction unmatched. The CDR3 bases are TGTGCCTGGGGGGACAGGGCGAACACTGAAGCTTTCTTT. As protein: CAWGDRANTEAFF. The full variable domain, with the rest looked up from reference TRBV30 and TRBJ1-1, is SQTIHQWPATLVQPVGSPLSLECTVEGTSNPNLYWYRQAAGRGLQLLFYSVGIGQISSEVPQNLSASRPQDRQFILSSKKLLLSDSGFYLCAWGDRANTEAFFGQGTRLTVV.

This chain joins TRBV5-1 and TRBJ2-7; TRBD1 matches 9 bases. The CDR3 has 14 amino acids. CDR1 SGHRS and CDR2 YFSETQ come from the germline V gene. V lost 0 bases, J lost 5 bases, and 3 bases stayed unmatched. CDR3 region: CASSLGQGENEQYF. The CDR3 region has the DNA TGCGCCAGCAGCTTGGGACAGGGGGAGAACGAGCAGTACTTC. Full variable domain (outside the CDR3, taken from reference TRBV5-1 and TRBJ2-7): KAGVTQTPRYLIKTRGQQVTLSCSPISGHRSVSWYQQTPGQGLQFLFEYFSETQRNKGNFPGRFSGRQFSNSRSEMNVSTLELGDSALYLCASSLGQGENEQYFGPGTRLTVT.

The chain has TRBV7-2 and TRBJ1-5; 8 bases are a match to TRBD1. CDR1 and CDR2 (germline): SGHTA, FQGNSA. CDR3 size: 14 residues. The J segment lost 6 bases and the V segment lost 6 bases, leaving 7 bases of the junction unmatched. The CDR3 nucleotides are TGTGCCAGCAGTCGGACAGGGAGACCTCAGCCCCAGCATTTT. The encoded protein is CASSRTGRPQPQHF.

V usage is TRBV10-3 and J usage is TRBJ1-1; D not resolved. Germline V gives CDR1 ENHRY, CDR2 SYGVKD. V dropped 7 bases and J dropped 0 bases, with 15 bases sitting between them. The CDR3 extends over 15 amino acids. The CDR3 sequence: CAIKWEAALNTEAFF. The CDR3 nucleotides read TGTGCCATCAAGTGGGAGGCGGCCTTGAACACTGAAGCTTTCTTT.

The chain links TRBV19 to TRBJ2-7; D possibly corresponds to TRBD1 (6 bases). From germline, CDR1 is LNHDA and CDR2 SQIVND (reference sequence). V was cut by 4 bases and J by 7 bases, with 8 bases left in between. The CDR3 runs to 11 residues. CDR3: CASSKGVEQYF. The DNA of the CDR3 is TGTGCCAGTAGTAAGGGGGTGGAGCAGTACTTC.

The V and J genes are TRBV6-5 and TRBJ2-7; 7 bases are shared with TRBD2. V trimming: 5 bases; J trimming: 6 bases; junction bases outside the gene matches: 7. Germline V CDR1 and CDR2: MNHEY, SVGAGI. The CDR3 has 13 amino acids. The CDR3 region has the DNA TGTGCCAGCAGTCTCGCCCCGGGGGGCGAGCAGTACTTC. The encoded protein is CASSLAPGGEQYF.